This T cell receptor (beta chain) was sequenced during a study of OX40 agonist ivuxolimab in advanced cancers. Looking at the study overall: Patients' therapy was ivuxolimab, an antibody that acts as an agonist of OX40 (CD134).

Assay used: immunoSEQ multiplex PCR; TCRdb lists only in-frame clones, some missing. In the table there are 50,000 to 55,000 clones, roughly 80% of which are singletons. Trimming cost V 5 bases and J 4 bases; bases outside gene matches: 11. This CDR3 has 17 residues. Germline CDR1 is WSHSY and CDR2 is SAAADI. The V and J genes are TRBV10-2 and TRBJ2-3, with 11 bases matching TRBD2. The clonotype comes from an adult with an advanced solid tumor such as melanoma, head and neck, liver or kidney cancer. The sequences come from CD4+ or CD8+ T cells sorted from blood, collected in a trial of the OX40 agonist ivuxolimab. The CDR3 DNA follows: TGCGCCAGCAGTCAAACACTAGCGGGAGTTAGATCAGATACGCAGTATTTT. Amino acid sequence: CASSQTLAGVRSDTQYF.